This entry lists 21 T cell receptor beta chains sequenced from one sample in a study of early T cells in non-severe SARS-CoV-2 infection. TCRdb called the 5' RACE reads again in MiXCR, with one record for every CDR3 protein. The table includes 50,000 to 65,000 distinct CDR3 sequences, more than 15% detected once. The material was whole blood, obtained at baseline. These receptors all come from an adult who was a healthcare worker with PCR-confirmed SARS-CoV-2 infection or an uninfected control (not recorded which).

J is TRBJ2-7 and V is TRBV6-2 or TRBV6-3, with 8 bases that match TRBD2. Germline trimming cut 4 bases from V and 6 bases from J; bases unmatched to any gene: 20. The CDR3 extends over 18 amino acids. CDR1 MNHEY and CDR2 SVGEGT come from the germline V gene. The CDR3 sequence is CASSSTGRRRSGSFEQYF. The CDR3 nucleotides are TGTGCCAGCAGTTCCACTGGGAGACGGAGGAGCGGGAGCTTCGAGCAGTACTTC.

This clonotype occurred a few times. The chain is built from TRBV5-1 and TRBJ2-7, with 11 bases fitting TRBD2. This CDR3 is 14 amino acids long. V gave up 3 bases and J gave up 4 bases; unmatched junction bases: 3. Germline CDR1 is SGHRS and CDR2 is YFSETQ. The CDR3 bases are TGCGCCAGCAGCTCCGGGACTAGCGGTTACGAGCAGTACTTC. It specifies CASSSGTSGYEQYF.

This clonotype was observed many times. V gene TRBV7-8 combines with J gene TRBJ1-1; 10 nucleotides match TRBD1. V gave up 3 bases and J gave up 3 bases; unmatched junction bases: 10. The CDR3 is 17 residues long. Germline loops: CDR1 SGHVS, CDR2 FQNEAQ. The CDR3 bases are TGTGCCAGCAGCTTTCGACAGGGGGCCCTCCTGGACACTGAAGCTTTCTTT. Translated: CASSFRQGALLDTEAFF. Full variable domain (missing parts from reference TRBV7-8 and TRBJ1-1): GAGVSQSPRYKVAKRGQDVALRCDPISGHVSLFWYQQALGQGPEFLTYFQNEAQLDKSGLPSDRFFAERPEGSVSTLKIQRTQQEDSAVYLCASSFRQGALLDTEAFFGQGTRLTVV.

This clonotype was seen more than once but under ten times. The rearrangement links TRBV6-6 to TRBJ1-6; D is possibly TRBD1 (5 bases). V was pared by 2 bases and J by 7 bases, with 12 bases between. The CDR3 runs 15 residues. Germline assignment: CDR1 MNHNY and CDR2 SVGAGI (reference sequence). CDR3 bases: TGTGCCAGCAGTTACGGGGCCAGGGCAAATTCACCCCTCCACTTT. Translated, it gives CASSYGARANSPLHF.

The genes are TRBV18 and TRBJ2-3; D gene ambiguous. The CDR3 loop spans 17 amino acids. CDR1 and CDR2 from the germline V gene are KGHSH and LQKENI. V was cut by 3 bases and J by 6 bases, with 22 bases left in between. CDR3 bases: TGTGCCAGCTCACCCTCTACCCGGCCCCCCGGGTCCGATACGCAGTATTTT. Translation: CASSPSTRPPGSDTQYF.

The chain employs TRBV5-1 and TRBJ2-1; TRBD1 is a possible D gene (6 bases). From germline, CDR1 is SGHRS and CDR2 YFSETQ. The CDR3 is made up of 17 amino acids. The V gene lost 4 bases and the J gene lost 5 bases, with 22 bases spanning the gap. The CDR3 reads CASSPQDSPYGDNEQFF. DNA for the CDR3: TGCGCCAGCAGCCCCCAGGACAGTCCGTACGGGGACAATGAGCAGTTCTTC.

The genes are TRBV2 and TRBJ2-5, with D perhaps matching TRBD1 (6 bases). The CDR3 has 16 amino acids. The V end lost 1 base, the J end lost 5 bases, and 17 bases lay between the germline ends. Germline-derived CDR1 and CDR2 are SNHLY and FYNNEI. This CDR3 is CASSEGFGSGVETQYF. CDR3 DNA: TGTGCCAGCAGTGAAGGTTTCGGGTCAGGGGTGGAGACCCAGTACTTC.

This clonotype has more than one count but fewer than ten. This rearrangement joins TRBV20-1 to TRBJ2-7; maybe TRBD2 (7 bases). CDR1 is DFQATT, CDR2 SNEGSKA, per germline (reference sequence). This CDR3 comprises 17 residues. Between the trimmed V and J ends, which lost 1 base and 3 bases, there was a span of 22 bases. CDR3 loop: CSARVFGEGDKLYEQYF. The CDR3 DNA is TGCAGTGCTAGAGTATTTGGGGAGGGGGACAAGCTCTACGAGCAGTACTTC.

This clonotype turned up a few times. Mismatch with germline at one junction end may stem from a read error. The chain employs TRBV7-9 and TRBJ1-4; D remains ambiguous. This CDR3 contains 11 residues. Germline V gene lookup returns CDR1 SEHNR and CDR2 FQNEAQ (reference sequence). The CDR3 sequence is CASSYNKKLFF. In nucleotides, the CDR3 is TGTGCCAGCAGTTATAATAAAAAACTGTTTTTT.

A few counts support this clonotype. The chain combines TRBV29-1 with TRBJ2-5; D is unresolved. This CDR3 is 14 amino acids long. Trimming took off 6 bases at V and 2 bases at J, with 16 bases between the two ends. Per germline, CDR1 SQVTM and CDR2 ANQGSEA. CDR3 protein: CSVPRTISQETQYF. The CDR3 DNA sequence: TGCAGCGTCCCTCGGACCATAAGTCAAGAGACCCAGTACTTC.

The CDR3 here is CASSLRGTRGEKLFF. The DNA of the CDR3 is TGTGCCAGCAGTTTGCGAGGGACGAGGGGAGAAAAACTGTTTTTT. The chain employs TRBV27 and TRBJ1-4, with D possibly TRBD1 on 5 matching bases. Germline CDR1 is MNHEY and CDR2 is SMNVEV (reference sequence). Trimming cost V 3 bases and J 8 bases, with 16 bases left between them. This CDR3 is 15 amino acids long.

The gene calls are TRBV6-1 and TRBJ2-5; no definite D call. Germline CDR1 and CDR2: MNHNS and SASEGT. V lost 1 base and J 7 bases, leaving 7 bases between the germline ends. The CDR3 length is 12 residues. The CDR3, as DNA: TGTGCCAGCAGTGAAGAGGTCGCGACCCAGTACTTC. Translating it yields CASSEEVATQYF.

There are many counts of this clonotype. The CDR3 sequence: CASSRNTNSYNEQFF. In DNA form, the CDR3 reads TGTGCCAGCAGCCGCAACACGAACTCCTACAATGAGCAGTTCTTC. The V and J genes are TRBV7-8 and TRBJ2-1; D remains ambiguous. The length of the CDR3 is 15 residues. Looked up from germline, CDR1 is SGHVS and CDR2 is FQNEAQ. Deletions cut 5 bases from V and 0 bases from J, with 11 bases between.

This clonotype was seen more than once but under ten times. The chain carries TRBV18 and TRBJ1-4; D is unresolved. The CDR3 is made up of 14 amino acids. Between the trimmed V and J ends, which lost 3 bases and 7 bases, there was a span of 12 bases. Germline CDR1 and CDR2: KGHSH and LQKENI. The CDR3 loop reads CASSPVGSGEKLFF. The CDR3 nucleotides read TGTGCCAGCTCACCCGTGGGATCGGGTGAAAAACTGTTTTTT.

This sequence joins TRBV10-3 and TRBJ2-3, with 7 bases fitting TRBD1. Germline lookup yields CDR1 ENHRY and CDR2 SYGVKD. The V gene end was trimmed by 5 bases and the J gene end by 0 bases; junction bases not matched to a gene: 8. The CDR3 loop spans 16 amino acids. This chain's CDR3 is CAISSGTVDSTDTQYF. The CDR3 DNA is TGTGCCATCAGTTCCGGGACAGTCGACAGCACAGATACGCAGTATTTT.

The rearrangement joins TRBV6-1 to TRBJ2-7; no clear D. CDR3 length: 11 residues. CDR1 and CDR2 (germline): MNHNS, SASEGT. The ends were cut back, 7 bases at V and 4 bases at J, with 8 bases in the middle. CDR3 DNA: TGTGCCAGCACCTTGGATTACGAGCAGTACTTC. Amino acid sequence: CASTLDYEQYF.

This clonotype was counted a few times. This chain joins TRBV7-6 and TRBJ2-7; TRBD1 might be the D (5 bases). The CDR3 length is 14 residues. CDR1 is SGHVS, CDR2 FNYEAQ, per germline. Trimming removed 2 bases from V and 3 bases from J, with 11 bases in between. CDR3 in DNA: TGTGCCAGCAGCTTACATTCAGGGCACTACGAGCAGTACTTC. This encodes CASSLHSGHYEQYF.

In this sample, this clonotype turned up a few times. The gene calls are TRBV29-1 and TRBJ2-2, with D hard to call. From germline, CDR1 is SQVTM and CDR2 ANQGSEA. CDR3 size: 13 residues. Deletions cut 6 bases from V and 1 base from J, with 9 bases between. CDR3 DNA sequence: TGCAGCGTCTCCAGCCTGAACACCGGGGAGCTGTTTTTT. Its translation is CSVSSLNTGELFF.

Many counts were recorded for this clonotype. The chain uses TRBV20-1 and TRBJ2-1; 8 bases line up with TRBD2. The CDR3 spans 14 residues. Germline trimming cut 3 bases from V and 3 bases from J; bases unmatched to any gene: 4. Per the germline V gene, CDR1 is DFQATT and CDR2 is SNEGSKA (reference sequence). The CDR3 DNA follows: TGCAGTGCTAGCGGGAGGGCCAGCTACAATGAGCAGTTCTTC. It specifies CSASGRASYNEQFF.

At least ten counts were recorded for this clonotype. The chain carries TRBV4-2 and TRBJ2-3, with D possibly called TRBD1 or TRBD2 (6 bases each). This CDR3 has 15 amino acids. Trimming shortened V by 0 bases and J by 5 bases, and 12 bases separated the two germline ends. Germline V lookup: CDR1 LGHNA, CDR2 YNFKEQ. The DNA of the CDR3 is TGTGCCAGCAGCCAAGAGAGGGGGAGGATAGATACGCAGTATTTT. Translated, it gives CASSQERGRIDTQYF.

The chain employs TRBV7-2 and TRBJ1-2, with 10 bases fitting TRBD1. The CDR3 has 16 amino acids. Germline assignment: CDR1 SGHTA and CDR2 FQGNSA. V lost 5 bases and J lost 6; bases outside the gene matches: 12. The CDR3 bases are TGTGCCAGCAGCCTAACACCCGGGACAGGGGTGAATGGCTACACCTTC. Translating it yields CASSLTPGTGVNGYTF. Full variable domain (outside the CDR3, taken from reference TRBV7-2 and TRBJ1-2): GAGVSQSPSNKVTEKGKDVELRCDPISGHTALYWYRQSLGQGLEFLIYFQGNSAPDKSGLPSDRFSAERTGGSVSTLTIQRTQQEDSAVYLCASSLTPGTGVNGYTFGSGTRLTVV.